The next 21 T cell receptor beta chains were all read from a single sample in a study of CD8 T cells in Susac syndrome. A quantity of about 0.5 to 1 ug RNA underwent reverse transcription using random hexamers. TCRdb fed the immunoSEQ multiplex PCR reads into MiXCR, producing one record per CDR3 protein. The data hold about 22,000 distinct CDR3 sequences, with about 92% observed a single time. The sequenced sample consisted of CD8+ T cells from PBMCs. These receptors came from a human donor in good health.

V usage is TRBV6-1 and J usage is TRBJ1-3; D might be TRBD1 (5 bases). V gave up 3 bases and J gave up 2 bases, with 17 bases separating them. CDR3 length: 17 amino acids. CDR1 and CDR2 from the germline V gene are MNHNS and SASEGT. For the CDR3, the DNA is TGTGCCAGCAGTGACGACCCTCTAGGGGCACCTGGAAACACCATATATTTT. Translating it yields CASSDDPLGAPGNTIYF.

The gene calls are TRBV9 and TRBJ2-3; D is unclear. Germline CDR1 is SGDLS and CDR2 is YYNGEE. The CDR3 runs to 14 residues. V gave up 4 bases and J gave up 2 bases, with 11 bases separating them. Here the CDR3 reads CASSRWGSTDTQYF. CDR3 coding DNA: TGTGCCAGCAGCAGGTGGGGATCCACAGATACGCAGTATTTT.

CDR3 in amino acids: CASSQDLGGSGNTIYF. The CDR3 region has the DNA TGCGCCAGCAGCCAAGATCTAGGGGGCTCTGGAAACACCATATATTTT. V usage is TRBV4-3 and J usage is TRBJ1-3; perhaps TRBD1 as D (6 bases). The CDR3 consists of 16 residues. V lost 0 bases and J 0 bases, leaving 9 bases between the germline ends. Per germline, CDR1 LGHNA and CDR2 YSLEER.

This chain connects TRBV4-3 to TRBJ1-1; D unresolved. CDR1 and CDR2 (germline): LGHNA, YSLEER. The V end was cut by 0 bases, the J end by 5 bases, with 13 bases between. The CDR3 spans 15 residues. The chain's CDR3 is CASSQDRFGLTEAFF. The CDR3 bases are TGCGCCAGCAGCCAAGATAGATTTGGGCTAACTGAAGCTTTCTTT.

The chain couples TRBV12-5 to TRBJ2-2; D call uncertain. CDR3 length: 18 amino acids. Germline lookup yields CDR1 LGHNT and CDR2 FRNRAP. The V end lost 1 base, the J end lost 0 bases, and 15 bases lay between the germline ends. The CDR3 nucleotides are TGTGCTAGTGGTTTGGCCCTTTCGGAGTTCGCGAACACCGGGGAGCTGTTTTTT. It codes for CASGLALSEFANTGELFF.

V usage is TRBV7-9 and J usage is TRBJ2-7; 9 bases agree with TRBD1. CDR1 is SEHNR, CDR2 FQNEAQ, per germline (reference sequence). V shed 5 bases, J shed 5 bases, and the junction held 4 bases outside the gene matches. The CDR3 covers 13 residues. In nucleotides, the CDR3 is TGTGCCAGCAGCCGGGGACAGGGTAACGAGCAGTACTTC. Its translation is CASSRGQGNEQYF. Together with reference TRBV7-9 and TRBJ2-7, the CDR3 gives the full variable domain: DTGVSQNPRHKITKRGQNVTFRCDPISEHNRLYWYRQTLGQGPEFLTYFQNEAQLEKSRLLSDRFSAERPKGSFSTLEIQRTEQGDSAMYLCASSRGQGNEQYFGPGTRLTVT.

This chain links TRBV10-3 with TRBJ2-1, with D perhaps TRBD1 or TRBD2 (5 bases each). V was clipped by 10 bases and J by 5 bases, with 12 bases between them. The germline gives CDR1 ENHRY, CDR2 SYGVKD. The CDR3 covers 12 residues. The CDR3 coding sequence is TGTGCCAGCGAGGGGCGCGACAATGAGCAGTTCTTC. Translating gives CASEGRDNEQFF.

The chain couples TRBV12-3 or TRBV12-4 to TRBJ1-2; tentative D call: TRBD1 (5 bases). The V end was cut by 10 bases, the J end by 7 bases, with 16 bases between. CDR3 length: 12 amino acids. In nucleotides, the CDR3 is TGTGCCACCGACGGCAGGGTCAGTGGCTACACCTTC. Translated, it gives CATDGRVSGYTF.

This rearrangement joins TRBV7-9 to TRBJ1-5; D ambiguous. V lost 1 base to trimming and J lost 3 bases, with 4 bases between them. The CDR3 is made up of 13 amino acids. The germline V gene has CDR1 SEHNR and CDR2 FQNEAQ (reference sequence). This chain's CDR3 is CASSLETNQPQHF. The CDR3 bases are TGTGCCAGCAGCTTAGAGACCAATCAGCCCCAGCATTTT.

This clonotype was found a few times. The chain links TRBV11-2 to TRBJ2-7; D gene ambiguous. The V gene lost 4 bases and the J gene lost 2 bases, with 18 bases spanning the gap. Per the germline V gene, CDR1 is SGHAT and CDR2 is FQNNGV. CDR3 length equals 16 residues. Here the CDR3 reads CASSSPTAPFTYEQYF. The DNA for the CDR3 is TGTGCCAGCAGCTCCCCCACCGCACCGTTTACCTACGAGCAGTACTTC.

The rearrangement joins TRBV19 to TRBJ2-7; D is undetermined. V was cut by 3 bases and J by 7 bases, with 13 bases left in between. The CDR3 loop spans 13 amino acids. Germline CDR1 is LNHDA and CDR2 is SQIVND (reference sequence). The CDR3 region is CASSMAELSEQYF. The CDR3 DNA is TGTGCCAGTAGTATGGCAGAGTTGAGTGAGCAGTACTTC.

This rearrangement joins TRBV7-9 to TRBJ1-6; a weak D match, TRBD1 (6 bases). The CDR3 runs 14 residues. Trimming shortened V by 4 bases and J by 14 bases, and 18 bases separated the two germline ends. CDR1 is SEHNR and CDR2 is FQNEAQ in the germline V gene (reference sequence). CDR3 region: CASSSQGGGRALHF. CDR3 DNA: TGTGCCAGCAGCTCGCAGGGAGGGGGAAGGGCCCTCCACTTT.

The chain recombines TRBV6-2 or TRBV6-3 with TRBJ2-7; TRBD1 agrees at 9 bases. With V trimmed by 8 bases and J by 5 bases, 13 bases remained unmatched. Germline V gene sequence: CDR1 MNHEY, CDR2 SVGEGT. The CDR3 has 15 residues. CDR3 bases: TGTGCCAGCCAATCACCTAGGACAGGGGACCACGAGCAGTACTTC. Its protein product is CASQSPRTGDHEQYF.

The chain links TRBV6-5 to TRBJ2-3; 10 nucleotides align to TRBD1. The germline gives CDR1 MNHEY, CDR2 SVGAGI. The CDR3 contains 15 residues. Trimming removed 6 bases from V and 4 bases from J; junction bases left unmatched: 7. DNA of the CDR3: TGTGCCAGCAGCCCCGGGACAGGGGATGCAGATACGCAGTATTTT. It encodes CASSPGTGDADTQYF.

The chain has TRBV7-2 and TRBJ2-3, with D perhaps assigned TRBD1 or TRBD2 (6 bases each). The germline CDR1 and CDR2 sequences are SGHTA and FQGNSA. V lost 5 bases, J lost 4 bases, and 16 bases lay in between. The CDR3 is made up of 15 amino acids. CDR3 region: CASSRAGGPPDTQYF. The CDR3 nucleotides are TGTGCCAGCAGCCGAGCTGGGGGGCCCCCAGATACGCAGTATTTT.

V gene TRBV6-5 combines with J gene TRBJ2-2, with a tentative D call TRBD1 (6 bases). V was shortened by 6 bases and J by 3 bases, with 8 bases between the two germline ends. The CDR3 has 13 amino acids. CDR1 MNHEY and CDR2 SVGAGI come from the germline V gene. The CDR3 loop is CASRGAHTGELFF. The CDR3, as DNA: TGTGCCAGCAGGGGGGCTCACACCGGGGAGCTGTTTTTT.

The chain employs TRBV6-1 and TRBJ2-3; D is unresolved. This CDR3 has 16 amino acids. V lost 8 bases to trimming and J lost 1 base, with 19 bases between them. From germline, CDR1 is MNHNS and CDR2 SASEGT. The CDR3 protein is CASPLMGNTGTDTQYF. CDR3 nucleotides: TGTGCCAGCCCCCTTATGGGCAATACAGGCACAGATACGCAGTATTTT.

This sequence joins TRBV7-9 and TRBJ2-3; perhaps TRBD1 as D (5 bases). This CDR3 has 14 residues. Deletions cut 0 bases from V and 5 bases from J, with 9 bases between. Germline CDR1 reads SEHNR; CDR2 reads FQNEAQ (reference sequence). This CDR3 is CASSLAQALDTQYF. CDR3 nucleotides: TGTGCCAGCAGCTTAGCACAGGCGCTAGATACGCAGTATTTT.

J is TRBJ2-2 and V is TRBV20-1, with 13 bases that match TRBD2. The CDR3 loop spans 19 amino acids. CDR1 DFQATT and CDR2 SNEGSKA come from the germline V gene (reference sequence). V shed 0 bases and J 5 bases; nucleotides not matched to a gene: 12. The CDR3 DNA reads TGCAGTGCTAGAGATCTCTATGGGACTAGCGGGACCTTGACCGGGGAGCTGTTTTTT. This sequence encodes CSARDLYGTSGTLTGELFF.

The rearrangement links TRBV5-5 to TRBJ1-1; tentative D call: TRBD1 (5 bases). The CDR3 covers 12 residues. The V end was cut by 3 bases, the J end by 5 bases, with 8 bases between. Germline V gives CDR1 SGHKS, CDR2 YYEKEE (reference sequence). The CDR3 DNA follows: TGTGCCAGCAGCTGGGGGGGGACTGAAGCTTTCTTT. Translation: CASSWGGTEAFF.

J is TRBJ1-6 and V is TRBV12-3 or TRBV12-4; D is unclear. CDR3 length equals 13 residues. Deletions cut 2 bases from V and 8 bases from J, with 7 bases between. CDR3 region: CASSLNGDSPLHF. As DNA, the CDR3 is TGTGCCAGCAGTTTAAACGGAGATTCACCCCTCCACTTT.